This T cell receptor (beta chain) appears in the sequencing data of a study of post-analysis software for immune sequencing data. Overall study: Secondary progressive, relapsing-remitting and progressive-relapsing multiple sclerosis were among the included disease courses.

Sequencing libraries made from TCR beta cDNA carried unique molecular identifiers. From the PCR reads, TCRdb called clonotypes with MiXCR, one entry per CDR3 protein. The sample consists of hundreds of thousands of distinct CDR3 sequences, 59% of them appearing once. Study-level results: Diversity measured as normalized Chao1 was significantly lower in multiple sclerosis patients than in controls. Strong co-clustering by F measure was evident for samples that had been prepared in the same batch. TRBV segments more frequent in patients than in controls numbered a few and included TRBV5-6, TRBV5-1 and TRBV20-1.

The CDR3 extends over 14 amino acids. Per the germline V gene, CDR1 is DFQATT and CDR2 is SNEGSKA (reference sequence). V trimming: 5 bases; J trimming: 3 bases; junction bases outside the gene matches: 7. To note about this clonotype: The antigen is unknown.

This receptor was identified in a girl aged 2 to 9 with multiple sclerosis. Sequencing was performed on blood. The V call is TRBV20-1, the J call TRBJ2-1; 7 bases agree with TRBD2. The CDR3 region is CSAGVAGVYNEQFF. In nucleotides, the CDR3 is TGCAGTGCTGGGGTAGCGGGCGTCTACAATGAGCAGTTCTTC.